One sample yielded the 7 T cell receptor beta chains listed below, sequenced in a study of vaccination and CD4 T cells after COVID-19. These TCRs' antigens remain unknown. The Oncomine TCR Beta short-read assay was applied to DNA of cultured CD4+ T cells. TCRdb independently ran MiXCR on the PCR reads; one entry per CDR3 protein. The sample shows a few thousand distinct CDR3 sequences, roughly 25% of them seen only once. Described treatment: approximately 11-day PBMC culture with coronavirus spike peptide pools or control peptides (ViraFEST assay). The sequenced sample was CD4+ T cells from blood, cultured in vitro, obtained after SARS-CoV-2 vaccination. These receptors all stem from a human donor who had recovered from COVID-19.

The CDR3 sequence: CASSAPGGFYEQYF. In DNA, the CDR3 is TGTGCCAGCAGCGCCCCTGGAGGATTCTACGAGCAGTACTTC. The V call is TRBV6-1, the J call TRBJ2-7; TRBD2 might be the D (5 bases). The ends were cut back, 6 bases at V and 3 bases at J, with 15 bases in the middle. This CDR3 is 14 amino acids long. Germline-derived CDR1 and CDR2 are MNHNS and SASEGT.

Only a few counts were recorded for this clonotype. This chain connects TRBV6-1 to TRBJ1-6; 7 nucleotides agree with TRBD1. The V segment lost 5 bases and the J segment 10 bases; nucleotides outside the gene matches: 17. The CDR3 loop spans 17 amino acids. Germline CDR1 and CDR2: MNHNS and SASEGT. CDR3 bases: TGTGCCAGCAGTAGGAGGGCGGCAGGGGGAGATGGGTCACCCCTCCACTTT. Amino acid sequence: CASSRRAAGGDGSPLHF.

The sample holds a few counts of this clonotype. The rearrangement uses TRBV6-5 and TRBJ2-4; D uncertain. The CDR3 is 14 residues long. Germline V gene lookup returns CDR1 MNHEY and CDR2 SVGAGI. The germline V and J ends were trimmed by 2 bases and 0 bases, with 5 bases remaining between them. The CDR3 DNA reads TGTGCCAGCAGTTACGGGCTAGCCAAAAACATTCAGTACTTC. Its protein is CASSYGLAKNIQYF.

V and J are TRBV4-3 and TRBJ2-3; the match to TRBD2 covers 10 bases. The V gene end was trimmed by 0 bases and the J gene end by 2 bases; junction bases not matched to a gene: 8. Germline V CDR1 and CDR2: LGHNA, YSLEER. CDR3 size: 18 residues. The CDR3 DNA follows: TGCGCCAGCAGCCAAGAGGCCGATAGCGGGAGGTACACAGATACGCAGTATTTT. Its protein is CASSQEADSGRYTDTQYF.

The chain has TRBV4-3 and TRBJ1-2, with D possibly matching TRBD1 (6 bases). V was trimmed by 2 bases and J by 5 bases, leaving 18 bases between them. This CDR3 has 16 amino acids. CDR1 is LGHNA and CDR2 is YSLEER in the germline V gene. The CDR3 region has the DNA TGCGCCAGCAGCCAAAAAGGACAGACGAGGGGATATGGCTACACCTTC. Its protein product is CASSQKGQTRGYGYTF.

Within the sample, this clonotype is medium-sized (0.01 to 0.1%). The chain links TRBV6-5 to TRBJ1-5; D is possibly TRBD1 (5 bases). Looked up from germline, CDR1 is MNHEY and CDR2 is SVGAGI. V lost 4 bases and J lost 4, with 8 bases in between. There are 13 residues in the CDR3. The CDR3 DNA is TGTGCCAGCAGTTCCTCAGGGAATCAGCCCCAGCATTTT. This encodes CASSSSGNQPQHF.

The CDR3 is CASSRGQGDTYEQYF. The CDR3, as DNA: TGCGCCAGCTCAAGAGGACAGGGCGACACCTACGAGCAGTACTTC. The chain carries TRBV10-2 and TRBJ2-7, with TRBD1 identical over 8 bases. The ends lost 8 bases at V and 2 bases at J; junction bases unmatched: 11. The length of the CDR3 is 15 residues. Germline CDR1 reads WSHSY; CDR2 reads SAAADI.